The sequence of this TCR beta chain was determined in a study of metastatic and nonmetastatic thyroid tumors. All patients were treatment-naive before thyroid surgery. Original methodology: Researchers built a distant-metastasis classifier for papillary thyroid cancer that drew on CDR3 differences across clinicopathological groups. TCRdb used MiXCR to call clones anew from the PCR reads. The V and J calls and clone size come from TCRdb's table, not from the authors' own analysis. The sample shows 20,000 to 30,000 clones, approximately 24% of them seen only once. This clone was observed many times. Its matching antigen is unknown. A much larger clone sits a single nucleotide away, making a read error possible. This CDR3 fails to terminate in the conserved phenylalanine or tryptophan, so it likely reflects a read error. Study observations and caveats: According to reports, the diversity of TCR beta was significantly higher in malignant thyroid tumors than in benign nodules, and this held in both blood and tumor samples.

The junction had 6 bases not matched to a gene; V was cut back by 7 bases and J by 10 bases. CDR1 is MNHNS and CDR2 is SASEGT in the germline V gene. The CDR3 covers 12 residues. This TCR derives from a female donor with papillary thyroid cancer or a benign thyroid nodule (not recorded which). Some clones in this sample may be carry-over from other donors' samples. This sequence joins TRBV6-1 and TRBJ2-1, with 8 bases that match TRBD1. Sequencing input: blood. The CDR3 bases are TGTGCCAGCATCCGCGACAGGGGCGAGCAGTTCCTC. It is translated as CASIRDRGEQFL.